The present T cell receptor beta chain was sequenced within a study of OX40 agonist ivuxolimab in advanced cancers. The study's findings and limits: In the 0.1 to 3.0 mg/kg range, CD4+ and CD8+ blood T cells had expanded clonally by week 6.

CDR1 and CDR2 (germline): SEHNR, FQNEAQ (reference sequence). The V end lost 5 bases, the J end lost 6 bases, and 13 bases lay between the germline ends. This CDR3 region has 13 residues. Patients were excluded for autoimmune disease history or systemic immunosuppression. This table comes from immunoSEQ multiplex PCR, and its TCRdb copy is limited to in-frame clones, with some not included. The sample holds tens of thousands of clones, roughly 90% seen once. Comment on this clone: Its antigen is as yet unknown.

J is TRBJ1-1 and V is TRBV7-9; D ambiguous. The sample here was CD4+ or CD8+ T cells sorted from blood, taken in a trial of the OX40 agonist ivuxolimab. This sequence originates from an adult with an advanced solid tumor such as melanoma, head and neck, liver or kidney cancer. CDR3 protein: CASSPPPRPEAFF. In DNA, the CDR3 is TGTGCCAGCAGCCCCCCCCCGCGGCCTGAAGCTTTCTTT.